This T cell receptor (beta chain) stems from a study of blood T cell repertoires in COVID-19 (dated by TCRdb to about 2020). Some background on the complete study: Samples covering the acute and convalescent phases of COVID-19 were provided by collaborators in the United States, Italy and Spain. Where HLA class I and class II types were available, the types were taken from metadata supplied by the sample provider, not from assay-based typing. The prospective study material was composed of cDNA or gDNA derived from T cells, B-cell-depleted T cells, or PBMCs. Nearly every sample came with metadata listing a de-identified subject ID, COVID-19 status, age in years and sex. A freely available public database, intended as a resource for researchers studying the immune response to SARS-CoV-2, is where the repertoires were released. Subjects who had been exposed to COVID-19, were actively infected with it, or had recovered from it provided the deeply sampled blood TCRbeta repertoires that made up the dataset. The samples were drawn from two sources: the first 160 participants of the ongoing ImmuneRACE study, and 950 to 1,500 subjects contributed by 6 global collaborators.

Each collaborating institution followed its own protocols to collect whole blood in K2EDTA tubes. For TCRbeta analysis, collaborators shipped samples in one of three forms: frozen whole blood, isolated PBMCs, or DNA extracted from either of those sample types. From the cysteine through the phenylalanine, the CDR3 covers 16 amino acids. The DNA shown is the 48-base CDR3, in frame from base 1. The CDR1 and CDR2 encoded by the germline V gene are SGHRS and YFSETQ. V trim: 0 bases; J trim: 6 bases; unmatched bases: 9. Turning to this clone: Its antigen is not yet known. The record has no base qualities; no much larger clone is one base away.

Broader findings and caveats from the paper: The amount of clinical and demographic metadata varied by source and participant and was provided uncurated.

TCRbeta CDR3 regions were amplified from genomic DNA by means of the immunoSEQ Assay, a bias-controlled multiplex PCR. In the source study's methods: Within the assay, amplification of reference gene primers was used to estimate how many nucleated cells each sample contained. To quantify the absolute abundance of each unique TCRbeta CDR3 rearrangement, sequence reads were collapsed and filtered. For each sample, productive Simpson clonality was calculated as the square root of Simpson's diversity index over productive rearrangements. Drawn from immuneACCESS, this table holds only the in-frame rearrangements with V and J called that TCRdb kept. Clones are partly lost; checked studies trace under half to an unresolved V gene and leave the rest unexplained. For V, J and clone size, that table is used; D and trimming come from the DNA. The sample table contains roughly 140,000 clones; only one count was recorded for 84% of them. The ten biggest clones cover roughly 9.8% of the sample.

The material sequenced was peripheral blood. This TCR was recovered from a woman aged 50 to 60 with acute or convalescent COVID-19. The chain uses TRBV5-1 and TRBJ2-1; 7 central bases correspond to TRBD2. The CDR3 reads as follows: CASSLAAGVGGNEQFF. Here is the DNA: TGCGCCAGCAGCTTGGCTGCGGGGGTGGGTGGCAATGAGCAGTTCTTC.